This entry lists 5 T cell receptor beta chains sequenced from one sample in a study of molecular identifiers for immune sequencing clone quantification. MiXCR, applied by TCRdb to the PCR reads, yields one record per CDR3 protein. The sample consists of about 640,000 distinct CDR3 sequences, 20% of them appearing once. The sample consisted of naive CD8+ T cells from blood, with Jurkat cell RNA spiked in. The subset denotes: FACS-sorted CD8+CD4-CCR7+CD45RA+ naive T cells. The receptors originated from a human donor in good health. Some libraries in this study had Jurkat cell RNA spiked in.

The chain recombines TRBV4-1 with TRBJ1-1; no definite D call. CDR3 size: 11 residues. Trimming removed 4 bases at V and 7 bases at J, with 7 bases between. CDR1 MGHRA and CDR2 YSYEKL come from the germline V gene. CDR3 residues: CASSRGNEAFF. The DNA for the CDR3 is TGCGCCAGCAGCCGCGGAAATGAAGCTTTCTTT.

This clonotype was recorded many times. The chain employs TRBV5-1 and TRBJ2-2, with D possibly TRBD1 on 5 matching bases. Germline lookup yields CDR1 SGHRS and CDR2 YFSETQ. V lost 4 bases and J lost 6, with 13 bases in between. CDR3 length: 14 amino acids. CDR3 protein: CASSPSGLAGELFF. In DNA form, the CDR3 reads TGCGCCAGCAGCCCATCAGGGTTGGCCGGGGAGCTGTTTTTT. The full variable domain, with the rest looked up from reference TRBV5-1 and TRBJ2-2, is KAGVTQTPRYLIKTRGQQVTLSCSPISGHRSVSWYQQTPGQGLQFLFEYFSETQRNKGNFPGRFSGRQFSNSRSEMNVSTLELGDSALYLCASSPSGLAGELFFGEGSRLTVL.

A word on this clonotype: This may come from a read error, since a much larger clone is one base off. V and J are TRBV11-3 and TRBJ2-3, with D possibly matching TRBD1 (6 bases). V lost 5 bases and J 0 bases, leaving 18 bases between the germline ends. Germline-derived CDR1 and CDR2 are SGHNT and YENEEA. This CDR3 region has 17 residues. The CDR3 region is CASSPGDRPYSTDTQYF. CDR3 sequence (DNA): TGTGCCAGCAGCCCAGGGGACCGACCCTACAGCACAGATACGCAGTATTTT.

About this clonotype: A single base separates this from a much larger clone, so it may be a read error. The chain has TRBV19 and TRBJ1-1; D is uncertain. This CDR3 contains 11 residues. Per germline, CDR1 LNHDA and CDR2 SQIVND (reference sequence). CDR3 region: CASSISLQASF. As DNA, the CDR3 is TGTGCCAGTAGTATTTCGCTTCAAGCTTCCTTT.

This clonotype was counted many times. The genes are TRBV4-1 and TRBJ2-7; 9 nucleotides match TRBD1. Germline values: CDR1 MGHRA, CDR2 YSYEKL. Germline trimming cut 5 bases from V and 3 bases from J; bases unmatched to any gene: 8. The CDR3 is 15 residues long. CDR3 in DNA: TGCGCCAGCAGCACCCCAGGGACAGGGCTCTACGAGCAGTACTTC. Its translation: CASSTPGTGLYEQYF.